This T cell receptor beta chain stems from a study of a mutant IDH1 vaccine in newly diagnosed glioma. Study in general: Patients underwent eight vaccinations, which took place in weeks 1, 3, 5, 7, 11, 15, 19 and 23. Onset of vaccination occurred 4-6 weeks following radiotherapy alone, or with temozolomide cycles.

General study results and limits: With respect to changes in top peripheral T cell clonotypes, pseudoprogression seemed unrelated.

The table lists this clone with a count of one. Its cognate antigen is unknown. This CDR3 is 15 amino acids long. Germline values: CDR1 SGHAT, CDR2 FQNNGV. J gave up 1 base and V 5 bases, and 6 bases lay outside the gene matches. Time point here: week 5, during vaccination. Every vaccination contained 300 ug of the mutant IDH1 20-mer peptide and was paired with topical imiquimod. Astrocytomas that were new, WHO grade 3 or 4, IDH1-mutant and ATRX-lost were present in the donors. TCRdb keeps only in-frame clones here, not all; method: immunoSEQ multiplex PCR. The data show about 56,000 clones, about 87% seen once.

Sequenced here: PBMCs, sampled from a glioma patient whose treatment included an IDH1 peptide vaccine. V and J are TRBV11-2 and TRBJ1-1, with 8 positions matching TRBD1. The clonotype comes from a woman aged 40 to 49 with glioma. CDR3 in amino acids: CASSRTGGRNTEAFF. DNA for the CDR3: TGTGCCAGCAGCAGAACAGGGGGGAGGAACACTGAAGCTTTCTTT.